This TCR beta chain was sequenced during a study of PD-1 blockade in classical Hodgkin lymphoma (dated by TCRdb to about 2020). Turning to the overall study: Nivolumab dosing was 3 mg/kg intravenously every 2 weeks, continuing until either disease progression or unacceptable toxicity. A peripheral blood immune signature of response to PD-1 blockade in classical Hodgkin lymphoma was defined using TCR beta sequencing and CyTOF.

Genomic DNA was isolated using the Qiagen DNeasy kit from unsorted PBMCs as well as from negatively selected CD4+ and CD8+ fractions. Using primers that anneal to V and J segments, immunoSEQ multiplex PCR amplified the TCR beta CDR3 regions. A synthetic immune receptor repertoire was used to minimize amplification bias, and any residual bias was removed computationally once sequencing was done. As for the authors' bioinformatics: Repertoire diversity was quantified as the Shannon entropy index using custom Python scripts. Unsorted, CD4+ and CD8+ repertoires were analyzed separately, except for combined analyses in which CD4+ and CD8+ sequences were merged in silico. Clonal expansion was defined as a frequency increase of at least 2-fold after treatment compared with C1D1, and clones undetected at baseline were assigned a pseudocount of 0.5. Singleton clones were defined as clones with 0 or 1 copy at C1D1, and non-singleton clones were defined as clones with 2 or more copies. Clones expanded in unsorted samples were annotated as CD4+, CD8+ or unknown by matching protein sequences in sorted samples from the same patient. Wilcoxon tests on paired samples were used to test changes in diversity from C1D1 to C4D1. This immuneACCESS table, as held by TCRdb, lists in-frame sequences with V and J called but not all clones. Of the missing ones, under half trace to an unresolved V gene in checked studies; the others have no known cause. From that table come the V and J calls and clone size; the DNA was used to work out D and trimming. The sample yields under 25,000 clones; 77% were counted once. About 41% of the sample lies in the top ten.

As to this clone: Its specific antigen is unknown. Per-base quality was not reported, and no clone a single base away is much larger than it.

The time point label for this specimen denotes: cycle 2 day 1 (C2D1) of nivolumab. All trial patients had relapsed after autologous stem cell transplantation, with cohorts A, B and C differing in prior brentuximab vedotin exposure. The trial cohort included 50 or so patients with relapsed/refractory classical Hodgkin lymphoma, and each patient had a best overall response of complete response, partial response or progressive disease. Single-agent nivolumab was administered to trial patients in the multi-cohort phase II CheckMate 205 trial. An independent review committee assessed best overall response using the 2007 International Working Group response criteria. Trial PBMCs were collected immediately before nivolumab initiation (C1D1) and during therapy at cycle 2 day 1 and cycle 4 day 1. After peripheral blood was drawn into 8 mL Vacutainer Cell Preparation Tubes, PBMCs were isolated by centrifugation and then cryopreserved.

The germline V gene gives CDR1 as SGHTA and CDR2 as FQGNSA. The CDR3 numbers 13 residues from cysteine through phenylalanine. Solely the CDR3 DNA is kept, with 39 bases framed from the first base. Compared with germline, V lacks 3 bases and J lacks 15 bases; bases without a gene match: 10. On the study overall, not on this receptor specifically: Among trial patients, those achieving complete response had baseline diversity similar to that of newly diagnosed patients, while diversity was significantly lower in partial responders and progressors. Diversity was lower in patients who began nivolumab less than 1 year after ASCT, so these patients were left out of later analyses to avoid confounding by immune reconstitution. By C4D1, a significant rise was seen in CD4+ TCR diversity but not in CD8+ TCR diversity (p=0.0027 vs p=0.16), and the rise was most apparent among complete responders (p=0.02). The study covered only a single clinical trial cohort, and the causes of the repertoire differences, possibly disease activity or prior therapy, were still not defined. Newly diagnosed patients were reported to have lower baseline TCR diversity than healthy donors, and relapsed/refractory patients were reported to have lower baseline TCR diversity still.

The TCR sequence derives from a human donor with classical Hodgkin lymphoma. Source: peripheral blood mononuclear cells (PBMCs), taken before the second cycle of nivolumab. This sequence uses TRBV7-2 and TRBJ2-1, and TRBD2 matches 8 of the central bases. The bases read TGTGCCAGCAGCTTCGGCGCAGAAGGACTAGCGTTCTTC. Its protein reads: CASSFGAEGLAFF. When the CDR3 is completed using the reference TRBV7-2 and TRBJ2-1 genes on either side, the full variable domain is GAGVSQSPSNKVTEKGKDVELRCDPISGHTALYWYRQSLGQGLEFLIYFQGNSAPDKSGLPSDRFSAERTGGSVSTLTIQRTQQEDSAVYLCASSFGAEGLAFFGPGTRLTVL.